The TCR beta chain described here comes from a study of identical twins. TCRdb re-called the 5' RACE reads through MiXCR, storing one row per CDR3 protein. The repertoire holds 400,000 to 550,000 distinct CDR3 sequences, with approximately 22% as singletons. This clonotype appeared many times. Its antigen is as yet unknown. The CDR3 sequence is 14 residues long. Germline CDR1 is SGHRS and CDR2 is YFSETQ. V was shortened by 0 bases and J by 0 bases, with 4 bases between the two germline ends. General study points: For out-of-frame beta sequences, excess twin sharing was weaker. Out-of-frame alpha sequences common to twins exhibited an excess of low generation probability.

These data were likewise used in another study, on T cells expressing NK-cell markers.

The sequence was obtained from a woman between 18 and 30 years old in good health. Specimen: CD4+ T cells sorted from blood. The rearrangement joins TRBV5-1 to TRBJ2-4; no firm D call. The CDR3 nucleotides are TGCGCCAGCAGCTTGGAGTTAGCCAAAAACATTCAGTACTTC. Encoded protein: CASSLELAKNIQYF.